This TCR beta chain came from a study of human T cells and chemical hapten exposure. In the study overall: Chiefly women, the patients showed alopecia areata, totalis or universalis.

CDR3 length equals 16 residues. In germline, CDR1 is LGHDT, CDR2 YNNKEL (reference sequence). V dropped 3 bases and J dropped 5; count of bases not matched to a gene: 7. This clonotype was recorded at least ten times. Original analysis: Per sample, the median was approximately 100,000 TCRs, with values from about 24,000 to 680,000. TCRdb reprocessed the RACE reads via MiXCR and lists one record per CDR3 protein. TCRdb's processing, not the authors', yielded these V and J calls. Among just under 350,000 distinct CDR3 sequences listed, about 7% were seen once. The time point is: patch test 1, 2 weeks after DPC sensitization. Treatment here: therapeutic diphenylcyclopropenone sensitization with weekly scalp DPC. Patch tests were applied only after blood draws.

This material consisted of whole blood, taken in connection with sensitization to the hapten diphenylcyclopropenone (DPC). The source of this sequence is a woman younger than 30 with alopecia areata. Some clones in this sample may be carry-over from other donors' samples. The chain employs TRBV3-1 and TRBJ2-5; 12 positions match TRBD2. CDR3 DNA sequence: TGTGCCAGCAGCCAGTCTAGCGGGGGGGGTTTTGAGACCCAGTACTTC. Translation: CASSQSSGGGFETQYF.